This T cell receptor beta chain was recovered during a study of cytomegalovirus exposure and HLA in healthy donors. Germline CDR1 is LNHDA and CDR2 is SQIVND (reference sequence). V shed 3 bases and J 4 bases; nucleotides not matched to a gene: 8. There are 15 residues in the CDR3. PCR primers comprised 60 Vbeta and 13 Jbeta primers. Clones were read by immunoSEQ multiplex PCR, and TCRdb kept only the in-frame ones, dropping some. The profile shows around 110,000 clones, 55% to 75% of them singletons. This clonotype originated in a woman in her thirties or forties in good health and CMV-seropositive. The J gene is TRBJ1-2, the V gene TRBV19, with TRBD1 identical over 7 bases. The specimen sequenced was PBMCs. The CDR3 DNA sequence: TGTGCCAGTAGTATCCTGGAGGGGGCTGGCTATGGCTACACCTTC. Amino acids: CASSILEGAGYGYTF.